Sequencing of this TCR beta chain was carried out in a study of cytomegalovirus exposure and HLA in healthy donors. Study-level results: Most TCR sequences were seen very rarely across donors, but some public TCRs occurred in many.

This CDR3 comprises 13 residues. Trimming cost V 7 bases and J 6 bases, with 18 bases left between them. The germline gives CDR1 SQVTM, CDR2 ANQGSEA. The primer mix had 60 Vbeta and 13 Jbeta primers. Repertoires were generated with immunoSEQ multiplex PCR, while TCRdb's copy carries only in-frame clones and drops some. The table for this sample gives approximately 50,000 clones. Remarks on this clone: Its antigen is unidentified.

Sequenced input: PBMCs. The sequence was collected from a man in his late teens or twenties in good health and CMV-seropositive. This chain joins TRBV29-1 and TRBJ2-5, with D possibly TRBD2 on 6 matching bases. For the CDR3, the DNA is TGCAGCGCCTTTTCCCCCGGGAGCCAGACCCAGTACTTC. Its protein product is CSAFSPGSQTQYF.